A single sample gave rise to the 28 T cell receptor beta chains below, sequenced in a study of cytomegalovirus exposure and HLA in healthy donors. Data came from immunoSEQ multiplex PCR; TCRdb stores just in-frame clones and leaves some out. The profile shows 90,000 to 150,000 clones, 80% to 90% of them singletons. The specimen was PBMCs. The source is a man younger than 35 in good health and CMV-seropositive.

The J gene is TRBJ1-5, the V gene TRBV10-2; D may be TRBD1 (5 bases). CDR3 length: 16 amino acids. The V end lost 2 bases, the J end lost 0 bases, and 11 bases lay between the germline ends. Looked up from germline, CDR1 is WSHSY and CDR2 is SAAADI. The CDR3 region has the DNA TGCGCCAGCAGTGAGCTACAGGCAACTAGCAATCAGCCCCAGCATTTT. Its translation is CASSELQATSNQPQHF.

The chain couples TRBV5-1 to TRBJ1-2, with TRBD1 identical over 9 bases. Germline CDR1 SGHRS, CDR2 YFSETQ. The CDR3 sequence is 14 residues long. The J segment lost 1 base and the V segment lost 4 bases, leaving 2 bases of the junction unmatched. CDR3 in DNA: TGCGCCAGCAGCCCGGGACAGGGTAACTATGGCTACACCTTC. It encodes CASSPGQGNYGYTF.

CDR3 bases: TGTGCCAGCAGTTACCCCGGCAGGGTAGAGACCCAGTACTTC. Translated: CASSYPGRVETQYF. V gene TRBV6-6 combines with J gene TRBJ2-5; maybe TRBD1 (5 bases). The germline CDR1 and CDR2 sequences are MNHNY and SVGAGI (reference sequence). With 2 bases removed from V and 4 bases from J, the gap between germline ends came to 11 bases. The CDR3 has 14 amino acids.

V gene TRBV27 combines with J gene TRBJ1-5; TRBD1 matches at 7 bases. The germline V gene encodes CDR1 MNHEY and CDR2 SMNVEV (reference sequence). The junction had 7 bases not matched to a gene; V was cut back by 3 bases and J by 2 bases. CDR3 length: 16 amino acids. The CDR3 DNA is TGTGCCAGCAGTTTTACAGGGGAGGTGGGCAATCAGCCCCAGCATTTT. This codes for CASSFTGEVGNQPQHF.

This sequence joins TRBV29-1 and TRBJ2-7; D possibly corresponds to TRBD2 (5 bases). CDR1 SQVTM and CDR2 ANQGSEA come from the germline V gene. The CDR3 length is 13 residues. V dropped 0 bases and J dropped 6 bases, with 12 bases sitting between them. CDR3 residues: CSVEDRGLGEQYF. In DNA, the CDR3 is TGCAGCGTTGAAGATCGGGGTCTTGGCGAGCAGTACTTC.

This rearrangement joins TRBV4-2 to TRBJ2-3; D is unclear. The CDR3 spans 14 residues. Germline assignment: CDR1 LGHNA and CDR2 YNFKEQ. Trimming removed 4 bases at V and 2 bases at J, with 10 bases between. The chain's CDR3 is CASSPELHTDTQYF. The CDR3 bases are TGTGCCAGCAGCCCCGAACTGCACACAGATACGCAGTATTTT.

The chain employs TRBV30 and TRBJ1-1; a possible D gene is TRBD1 (5 bases). Looked up from germline, CDR1 is GTSNPN and CDR2 is SVGIG (reference sequence). V lost 2 bases, J lost 1 base, and 11 bases lay in between. This CDR3 contains 14 residues. The DNA for the CDR3 is TGTGCCTGGAGTAGGATAGGGGCGAACACTGAAGCTTTCTTT. Its protein product is CAWSRIGANTEAFF.

The CDR3 DNA sequence: TGTGCCAGCGCCCTAGCGGGGCAGTACAATGAGCAGTTCTTC. The encoded protein is CASALAGQYNEQFF. The genes are TRBV13 and TRBJ2-1, with 9 bases identical to TRBD2. The CDR3 length is 14 residues. V trimming: 8 bases; J trimming: 4 bases; junction bases outside the gene matches: 6. Germline V gene sequence: CDR1 PRHDT, CDR2 FYEKMQ (reference sequence).

This chain uses TRBV9 with TRBJ2-1, with 10 bases identical to TRBD2. Per germline, CDR1 SGDLS and CDR2 YYNGEE. V was clipped by 4 bases and J by 2 bases; unmatched bases: 9. CDR3 size: 17 residues. CDR3: CASSPHPSGGTYNEQFF. The DNA for the CDR3 is TGTGCCAGCAGCCCGCACCCTAGCGGGGGAACCTACAATGAGCAGTTCTTC.

V gene TRBV5-1 combines with J gene TRBJ1-1; tentatively, D is TRBD1 (6 bases). The CDR3 runs 14 residues. V shed 0 bases and J shed 3 bases, with 9 bases lying between them. Germline V gives CDR1 SGHRS, CDR2 YFSETQ. The CDR3 sequence is CASSLGGRYTEAFF. The CDR3, as DNA: TGCGCCAGCAGCTTGGGGGGGCGATACACTGAAGCTTTCTTT.

The V gene is TRBV6-1, the J gene TRBJ2-7; possible D gene TRBD1, 6 bases. Germline values: CDR1 MNHNS, CDR2 SASEGT. The CDR3 is 15 residues long. Trimming removed 6 bases at V and 2 bases at J, with 17 bases between. CDR3 nucleotide sequence: TGTGCCAGCAGGAAGCAGACAGGCCTCCCCTACGAGCAGTACTTC. Its translation: CASRKQTGLPYEQYF.

The chain is built from TRBV5-5 and TRBJ2-1; a possible D gene is TRBD1 (5 bases). Trimming took 4 bases from V and 4 from J, leaving 15 bases between them. The germline V gene encodes CDR1 SGHKS and CDR2 YYEKEE (reference sequence). The CDR3 is 15 amino acids. CDR3 sequence (DNA): TGTGCCAGCAGCCGTGGCCAGGGCTCTTACAATGAGCAGTTCTTC. It specifies CASSRGQGSYNEQFF.

The rearrangement links TRBV27 to TRBJ1-2; 7 bases align to TRBD1. This CDR3 region has 15 residues. V was clipped by 6 bases and J by 4 bases; unmatched bases: 11. From germline, CDR1 is MNHEY and CDR2 SMNVEV (reference sequence). The CDR3 spells CASSFRPGTAYGYTF. The CDR3 region has the DNA TGTGCCAGCAGCTTCCGGCCCGGGACAGCCTATGGCTACACCTTC.

Remarks on this clone: The junction departs from germline at one end; a sequencing error may be responsible. The chain carries TRBV20-1 and TRBJ1-6; TRBD1 is a possible D gene (6 bases). CDR3 length: 11 residues. Germline V gene data show CDR1 as DFQATT and CDR2 as SNEGSKA (reference sequence). CDR3 region: CSARQDRLLTF. In nucleotides, the CDR3 is TGCAGTGCTAGACAGGACAGACTTTTGACCTTT.

The V call is TRBV15, the J call TRBJ2-3, with D possibly matching TRBD1 (6 bases). CDR3 length: 15 residues. CDR1 and CDR2 from the germline V gene are LNHNV and YYDKDF (reference sequence). The V end was cut by 5 bases, the J end by 5 bases, with 17 bases between. The CDR3 DNA sequence: TGTGCCACCAGCTTCCGTTGGGGGCTGGGAGATACGCAGTATTTT. Residues: CATSFRWGLGDTQYF.

In its sample, this clone was seen once. V and J are TRBV7-8 and TRBJ1-1, with D tentatively TRBD1 (5 bases). Germline V gives CDR1 SGHVS, CDR2 FQNEAQ. The CDR3 contains 16 residues. V lost 2 bases and J lost 7, with 20 bases in between. The CDR3 sequence is CASSLSGGTTWGEAFF. The CDR3 DNA sequence: TGTGCCAGCAGCTTAAGCGGGGGTACCACCTGGGGTGAAGCTTTCTTT.

The chain employs TRBV7-2 and TRBJ1-5; no firm D call. The CDR3 extends over 15 amino acids. Germline V gene data show CDR1 as SGHTA and CDR2 as FQGNSA. Trimming stripped 2 bases from V and 4 bases from J, with 12 bases between. As DNA, the CDR3 is TGTGCCAGCAGCTTATTTGTTCGGGGAAATCAGCCCCAGCATTTT. Residues: CASSLFVRGNQPQHF.

The J gene is TRBJ1-5, the V gene TRBV19; D uncertain. V gave up 3 bases and J gave up 2 bases, with 11 bases separating them. CDR3 length equals 15 residues. Germline-derived CDR1 and CDR2 are LNHDA and SQIVND (reference sequence). The CDR3 coding sequence is TGTGCCAGTAGTATTGAGGGTTATGGCAATCAGCCCCAGCATTTT. It is translated as CASSIEGYGNQPQHF.

This chain links TRBV6-1 with TRBJ1-1; D gene uncertain. From germline, CDR1 is MNHNS and CDR2 SASEGT. The CDR3 sequence is 13 residues long. Deletions cut 1 base from V and 5 bases from J, with 8 bases between. The CDR3 loop reads CASSEVGETEAFF. DNA of the CDR3: TGTGCCAGCAGTGAAGTTGGGGAGACTGAAGCTTTCTTT.

The J gene is TRBJ1-5, the V gene TRBV18; a possible D gene is TRBD1 (6 bases). Trimming removed 5 bases from V and 0 bases from J, with 20 bases in between. Germline V lookup: CDR1 KGHSH, CDR2 LQKENI. This CDR3 is 18 amino acids long. The CDR3 sequence is CASSFSGGASHSNQPQHF. DNA for the CDR3: TGTGCCAGCTCATTTTCGGGGGGCGCGTCCCATAGCAATCAGCCCCAGCATTTT.

This clone was seen a handful of times. The chain links TRBV27 to TRBJ1-5; tentative D call: TRBD1 (6 bases). The CDR3 length is 13 residues. V lost 11 bases and J lost 2, with 13 bases in between. The V gene's germline CDR1 is MNHEY and CDR2 SMNVEV (reference sequence). The DNA of the CDR3 is TGTGCCGCCGGGGGGCTCGGCAATCAGCCCCAGCATTTT. Its translation: CAAGGLGNQPQHF.

The chain links TRBV9 to TRBJ2-3; 8 bases fit TRBD1. Germline CDR1 reads SGDLS; CDR2 reads YYNGEE. Trimming at V came to 4 bases and at J to 9 bases, leaving 4 bases not matched to a gene. The CDR3 extends over 12 amino acids. The chain's CDR3 is CASSPDRGTQYF. The CDR3 coding sequence is TGTGCCAGCAGCCCAGACAGGGGAACGCAGTATTTT.

V is TRBV7-2 and J is TRBJ1-5; no firm D call. The V and J ends lost 1 base and 0 bases respectively, with 7 bases between them. The CDR3 loop spans 15 amino acids. Germline values: CDR1 SGHTA, CDR2 FQGNSA. The chain's CDR3 is CASSLGGYSNQPQHF. The CDR3 bases are TGTGCCAGCAGCTTAGGAGGGTATAGCAATCAGCCCCAGCATTTT. The variable domain in full, completed from reference TRBV7-2 and TRBJ1-5, reads GAGVSQSPSNKVTEKGKDVELRCDPISGHTALYWYRQSLGQGLEFLIYFQGNSAPDKSGLPSDRFSAERTGGSVSTLTIQRTQQEDSAVYLCASSLGGYSNQPQHFGDGTRLSIL.

The chain carries TRBV23-1 and TRBJ1-4, with D possibly matching TRBD1 (5 bases). TRBV23-1 is reported as an ORF; its role is uncertain. V shed 0 bases and J shed 1 base, with 9 bases lying between them. This CDR3 has 16 residues. CDR3 coding DNA: TGCGCCAGCAGTCAATCGAGCGGGGGAACTAATGAAAAACTGTTTTTT. This codes for CASSQSSGGTNEKLFF.

The CDR3 loop is CASSSISDRGHYEQYF. The CDR3 DNA follows: TGTGCCAGCAGCTCGATTTCGGACAGGGGCCACTACGAGCAGTACTTC. The chain combines TRBV11-2 with TRBJ2-7, with 9 positions matching TRBD1. Germline CDR1 reads SGHAT; CDR2 reads FQNNGV. The CDR3 spans 16 residues. Trimming took 4 bases from V and 3 from J; bases not matched to a gene: 10.

The CDR3, as DNA: TGCGCCAGCAGCTTGTTTGGACAGGGGACTCAAGAGACCCAGTACTTC. Encoded protein: CASSLFGQGTQETQYF. The chain combines TRBV5-1 with TRBJ2-5; TRBD1 matches at 9 bases. CDR1 SGHRS and CDR2 YFSETQ come from the germline V gene. V shed 1 base, J shed 2 bases, and the junction held 6 bases outside the gene matches. This CDR3 has 16 amino acids.

The rearrangement joins TRBV4-1 to TRBJ1-5; D not certain. The CDR3 totals 14 residues. Trimming pared 0 bases from V and 7 bases from J, leaving 10 bases between. CDR1 MGHRA and CDR2 YSYEKL come from the germline V gene. The CDR3 nucleotides are TGCGCCAGCAGCCAAGAATCAGCTAGGCAGCCCCAGCATTTT. Amino acids: CASSQESARQPQHF.

V and J are TRBV4-1 and TRBJ2-3, with 7 bases identical to TRBD2. The CDR3 totals 17 residues. Germline assignment: CDR1 MGHRA and CDR2 YSYEKL. V shed 3 bases, J shed 10 bases, and the junction held 19 bases outside the gene matches. CDR3 sequence reads: CASSHSSSGDYGYAQYF. The CDR3 bases are TGCGCCAGCAGCCACTCCTCCAGTGGGGACTACGGGTATGCGCAGTATTTT.